The source of this T cell receptor (beta chain) is a study of T cell clones after liver transplantation. General study points: These preliminary findings come from unstandardized post-transplant sampling times. Low donor cell numbers restricted donor-reactive repertoire measurement in a couple of subjects.

With respect to this clone: The antigen remains undetermined.

The CDR3 totals 13 residues. Deletions cut 3 bases from V and 1 base from J, with 5 bases between. Germline CDR1 is MNHEY and CDR2 is SMNVEV (reference sequence). Data came from immunoSEQ multiplex PCR; TCRdb stores just in-frame clones and leaves some out. The sample comprises over 15,000 clones, 85% to 90% of which are singletons, and over 10% rests with the top ten. The receptor comes from a human patient who received a liver transplant. Some T cells may trace back to the graft donor. The rearrangement links TRBV27 to TRBJ2-3; unclear D gene. The sample was CD8+ T cells from blood, taken almost 47 months after liver transplant. CDR3 sequence (DNA): TGTGCCAGCAGTTTGGATGGCACAGATACGCAGTATTTT. Its protein is CASSLDGTDTQYF.